The 2 T cell receptor beta chains in this list originate from one sample, sequenced in a study of cytomegalovirus exposure and HLA in healthy donors. Clones were sequenced by immunoSEQ multiplex PCR, and TCRdb holds only the in-frame ones, with some missing. The profile shows about 280,000 clones, roughly 90% of them singletons. Sequencing input: PBMCs. The origin of the receptors is a woman under 30 in good health and CMV-seronegative.

The chain carries TRBV19 and TRBJ1-1; TRBD1 is a possible D gene (5 bases). This CDR3 is 12 amino acids long. V was shortened by 3 bases and J by 7 bases, with 9 bases between the two germline ends. From germline, CDR1 is LNHDA and CDR2 SQIVND (reference sequence). The CDR3 spells CASSIRGGEAFF. Here the CDR3 DNA reads TGTGCCAGTAGTATTAGGGGTGGTGAAGCTTTCTTT.

This clone showed up just a few times. The genes are TRBV5-4 and TRBJ2-7; TRBD1 is a possible D gene (6 bases). The length of the CDR3 is 12 residues. The V and J ends lost 5 bases and 3 bases respectively, with 9 bases between them. Germline V gene lookup returns CDR1 SGHNT and CDR2 YYREEE (reference sequence). The CDR3 protein is CASSRDNYEQYF. The CDR3 region has the DNA TGTGCCAGCAGTAGGGACAACTACGAGCAGTACTTC.